This T cell receptor beta chain originates from a study of Graves' ophthalmopathy and Graves' hyperthyroidism. Study-level results: Most thyroid clonotypes with frequency above 0.001 were detected in blood too.

Excluded: other autoimmune disease, uncontrolled infection, pregnancy or lactation. Someone took the PBMCs out of 10 ml of fresh peripheral blood. Note on this clonotype: The antigen is not known.

Investigators amplified TCR beta CDR3 regions from RNA transcripts. Scientists carried out first-round RT-PCR using HTBI primers and then a second-round multiplex PCR. Via MiXCR, TCRdb re-called the multiplex PCR reads, giving one row per CDR3 protein. The repertoire holds about 230,000 distinct CDR3 sequences, with roughly 50% as singletons. The receptor was isolated from an adult man with Graves' ophthalmopathy. The sequencing sample was made of peripheral blood.

The CDR3 region has the DNA TGCGCCAGCAGTGACGTCGGGACACAGCCCCAGCATTTT. It is translated as CASSDVGTQPQHF. This chain links TRBV10-1 with TRBJ1-5; the D gene is possibly TRBD1 (6 bases). CDR1 and CDR2 (germline): WNHNN, SYGVQD (reference sequence). Trimming removed 3 bases from V and 7 bases from J, with 10 bases in between. This CDR3 spans 13 amino acids.